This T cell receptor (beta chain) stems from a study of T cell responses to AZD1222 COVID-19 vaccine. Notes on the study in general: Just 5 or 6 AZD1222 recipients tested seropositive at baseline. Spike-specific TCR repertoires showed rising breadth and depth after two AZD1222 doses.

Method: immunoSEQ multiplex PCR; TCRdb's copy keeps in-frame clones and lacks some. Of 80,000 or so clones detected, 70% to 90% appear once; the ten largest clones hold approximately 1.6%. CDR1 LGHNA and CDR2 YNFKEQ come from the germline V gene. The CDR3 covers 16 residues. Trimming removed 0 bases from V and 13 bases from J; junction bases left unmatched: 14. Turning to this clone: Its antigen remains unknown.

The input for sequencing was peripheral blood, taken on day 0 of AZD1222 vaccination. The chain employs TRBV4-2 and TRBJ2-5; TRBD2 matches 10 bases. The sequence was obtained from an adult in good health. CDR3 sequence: CASSQDPRSSGSPPYF. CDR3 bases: TGTGCCAGCAGCCAAGATCCAAGGTCTAGCGGGAGTCCCCCGTACTTC.